This note documents a single TCR beta chain sequence. This sample was included in a study of shared clonotypes between healthy human individuals. The data were produced by immunoSEQ multiplex PCR, yet TCRdb's version contains in-frame clones alone and is incomplete. The sample lists about 980,000 clones, 76% occurring once. V gave up 0 bases and J gave up 0 bases, with 12 bases separating them. The CDR3 consists of 16 residues. The germline gives CDR1 SGHDT, CDR2 YYEEEE. This clonotype was obtained from a man aged 18 to 35 in good health. Sample: memory CD4+ T cells sorted from blood. Noted subset: CD45RA-negative fraction. The chain recombines TRBV5-6 with TRBJ1-2; weak D call: TRBD1 (5 bases). For the CDR3, the DNA is TGTGCCAGCAGCTTGGGGACGGGGGACCCTAACTATGGCTACACCTTC. Its protein is CASSLGTGDPNYGYTF. Together with reference TRBV5-6 and TRBJ1-2, the CDR3 gives the full variable domain: DAGVTQSPTHLIKTRGQQVTLRCSPKSGHDTVSWYQQALGQGPQFIFQYYEEEERQRGNFPDRFSGHQFPNYSSELNVNALLLGDSALYLCASSLGTGDPNYGYTFGSGTRLTVV.